What follows are 22 T cell receptor beta chains derived from one specimen sequenced in a study of response to subunit inactivated influenza vaccine. TCRdb reprocessed the RT-PCR reads via MiXCR and lists one record per CDR3 protein. The sample lists fewer than 250,000 distinct CDR3 sequences; approximately 15% were seen once. Sequencing used CD8+ T cells sorted from PBMCs, obtained less than 6 days after vaccination. These receptor sequences come from a man aged 50-59 years who received an inactivated influenza vaccine.

This chain connects TRBV2 to TRBJ2-7; D not resolved. The CDR3 is 13 residues long. Trimming pared 6 bases from V and 3 bases from J, leaving 12 bases between. The germline CDR1 and CDR2 sequences are SNHLY and FYNNEI. CDR3 coding DNA: TGTGCCAGCAGGGGCAGCACTCGCTACGAGCAGTACTTC. It specifies CASRGSTRYEQYF.

This clonotype was picked up many times. This sequence joins TRBV12-3 or TRBV12-4 and TRBJ2-3; D gene unclear. V lost 6 bases and J lost 2, with 3 bases in between. The CDR3 covers 11 residues. The CDR3 loop reads CASSYTDTQYF. The CDR3 nucleotides are TGTGCCAGCAGCTACACAGATACGCAGTATTTT.

This clonotype has a count of ten or more. The rearrangement joins TRBV2 to TRBJ2-3; D unresolved. The CDR3 is made up of 14 amino acids. CDR1 SNHLY and CDR2 FYNNEI come from the germline V gene. V shed 4 bases and J shed 2 bases, with 10 bases lying between them. CDR3 in amino acids: CASSVRGDTDTQYF. The DNA of the CDR3 is TGTGCCAGCAGTGTTCGAGGAGACACAGATACGCAGTATTTT. The full variable domain, its missing parts supplied by reference TRBV2 and TRBJ2-3, is EPEVTQTPSHQVTQMGQEVILRCVPISNHLYFYWYRQILGQKVEFLVSFYNNEISEKSEIFDDQFSVERPDGSNFTLKIRSTKLEDSAMYFCASSVRGDTDTQYFGPGTRLTVL.

In its sample, this clonotype was seen many times. The gene calls are TRBV24-1 and TRBJ2-2, with D perhaps matching TRBD1 or TRBD2 (6 bases each). This CDR3 spans 17 amino acids. V was cut by 3 bases and J by 6 bases, with 19 bases left in between. Looked up from germline, CDR1 is KGHDR and CDR2 is SFDVKD. The CDR3 sequence is CATSDNRGRTRPGELFF. The DNA for the CDR3 is TGTGCCACCAGTGATAACCGGGGGCGGACTCGGCCCGGGGAGCTGTTTTTT.

This clonotype was detected only a few times. The V and J genes are TRBV4-3 and TRBJ2-7; D uncertain. Between the trimmed V and J ends, which lost 1 base and 6 bases, there was a span of 10 bases. The CDR3 runs 13 residues. The germline gives CDR1 LGHNA, CDR2 YSLEER. The CDR3 sequence is CASSQVVGSEQYF. CDR3 in DNA: TGCGCCAGCAGCCAAGTAGTGGGAAGCGAGCAGTACTTC.

This clonotype has only a few counts. The chain recombines TRBV18 with TRBJ2-1, with no clear D. CDR3 size: 16 residues. The germline V gene has CDR1 KGHSH and CDR2 LQKENI. V lost 2 bases and J lost 6, with 17 bases in between. As DNA, the CDR3 is TGTGCCAGCTCACCAGAGCCCCATAAATCGATCAATGAGCAGTTCTTC. Amino acid sequence: CASSPEPHKSINEQFF. The full variable domain, rest sourced from reference TRBV18 and TRBJ2-1, is NAGVMQNPRHLVRRRGQEARLRCSPMKGHSHVYWYRQLPEEGLKFMVYLQKENIIDESGMPKERFSAEFPKEGPSILRIQQVVRGDSAAYFCASSPEPHKSINEQFFGPGTRLTVL.

The sample holds a few counts of this clonotype. The genes are TRBV5-1 and TRBJ2-1; TRBD2 matches at 7 bases. Germline values: CDR1 SGHRS, CDR2 YFSETQ. The CDR3 contains 12 residues. J gave up 8 bases and V 7 bases, and 6 bases lay outside the gene matches. In DNA form, the CDR3 reads TGCGCCAGCGGGGGGGAAAACGATGAGCAGTTCTTC. Translated, it gives CASGGENDEQFF.

Here the CDR3 reads CASSGPPAEAFF. DNA of the CDR3: TGTGCCAGCAGCGGCCCTCCGGCTGAAGCTTTCTTT. V and J are TRBV11-2 and TRBJ1-1; no clear D. Trimming cost V 5 bases and J 6 bases, with 10 bases left between them. CDR1 and CDR2 (germline): SGHAT, FQNNGV. The CDR3 covers 12 residues.

This chain links TRBV7-9 with TRBJ1-2; 9 positions agree with TRBD1. Germline values: CDR1 SEHNR, CDR2 FQNEAQ (reference sequence). Unmatched junction bases numbered 6, after V lost 1 base and J lost 6 bases. CDR3 length: 15 amino acids. The CDR3 region is CASSLGGTGYNGYTF. CDR3 in DNA: TGTGCCAGCAGCTTAGGAGGGACAGGGTACAATGGCTACACCTTC.

This clonotype was seen a few times. The chain links TRBV27 to TRBJ1-6; 9 nucleotides agree with TRBD1. V lost 0 bases and J lost 9; bases outside the gene matches: 0. Germline V gene sequence: CDR1 MNHEY, CDR2 SMNVEV (reference sequence). The CDR3 spans 14 residues. DNA for the CDR3: TGTGCCAGCAGTTTATCGACAGGGGGTTCACCCCTCCACTTT. Its protein is CASSLSTGGSPLHF.

This clonotype has only a few counts. The chain recombines TRBV12-3 or TRBV12-4 with TRBJ2-3, with 11 bases identical to TRBD2. The CDR3 has 16 amino acids. The trim removed 6 bases at V and 7 bases at J, leaving 12 bases unmatched. The CDR3 protein is CASSDPELAGGYTQYF. In DNA, the CDR3 is TGTGCCAGCAGCGACCCGGAGCTAGCGGGGGGTTATACGCAGTATTTT.

The chain links TRBV11-1 to TRBJ2-3; tentatively, D is TRBD1 or TRBD2 (6 bases each). Trimming pared 1 base from V and 2 bases from J, leaving 25 bases between. Per the germline V gene, CDR1 is SGHAT and CDR2 is FQDESV (reference sequence). This CDR3 is built from 20 residues. CDR3 DNA: TGTGCCAGCAGCTTAGGGGGGGCTGGCTTCGGGCCGTCTTACACAGATACGCAGTATTTT. It is translated as CASSLGGAGFGPSYTDTQYF.

This clonotype was seen more than once but under ten times. J is TRBJ2-1 and V is TRBV4-1; a possible D gene is TRBD1 (6 bases). Trimming removed 5 bases at V and 0 bases at J, with 14 bases between. Germline CDR1 is MGHRA and CDR2 is YSYEKL. This CDR3 spans 16 amino acids. CDR3 region: CASSYVDRSSYNEQFF. In nucleotides, the CDR3 is TGCGCCAGCAGCTACGTAGACAGGAGCTCCTACAATGAGCAGTTCTTC.

This clonotype was observed a few times. The chain links TRBV9 to TRBJ1-2; 7 nucleotides line up with TRBD1. The CDR3 length is 15 residues. Unmatched junction bases numbered 6, after V lost 0 bases and J lost 4 bases. Germline V gene data show CDR1 as SGDLS and CDR2 as YYNGEE. CDR3 residues: CASSVDASGGYGYTF. In DNA, the CDR3 is TGTGCCAGCAGCGTAGATGCGTCAGGGGGCTATGGCTACACCTTC.

In this sample, this clonotype turned up a few times. The chain couples TRBV5-1 to TRBJ1-2; D remains unclear. Trimming removed 0 bases from V and 3 bases from J, with 9 bases in between. The CDR3 has 14 residues. From germline, CDR1 is SGHRS and CDR2 YFSETQ. The CDR3 is CASSLVGADYGYTF. As DNA, the CDR3 is TGCGCCAGCAGCTTGGTCGGCGCGGACTATGGCTACACCTTC.

This clonotype was seen a few times. The V gene is TRBV5-1, the J gene TRBJ2-7; 8 nucleotides agree with TRBD1. CDR1 is SGHRS, CDR2 YFSETQ, per germline. CDR3 length: 15 residues. Germline trimming cut 2 bases from V and 5 bases from J; bases unmatched to any gene: 9. Written as DNA, the CDR3 is TGCGCCAGCAGCTTTAAGGCAGGGGGCATCAACGAGCAGTACTTC. Translation gives CASSFKAGGINEQYF.

The CDR3 here is CASSPPESLAVRTDTQYF. The CDR3, as DNA: TGTGCCAGCAGCCCCCCCGAATCCTTAGCGGTACGCACAGATACGCAGTATTTT. The gene calls are TRBV7-8 and TRBJ2-3; the D gene is possibly TRBD2 (6 bases). The CDR3 has 18 amino acids. V was cut by 5 bases and J by 1 base, with 22 bases left in between. Germline V lookup: CDR1 SGHVS, CDR2 FQNEAQ.

This clonotype was observed many times. The chain carries TRBV11-2 and TRBJ1-1; D not certain. Germline-derived CDR1 and CDR2 are SGHAT and FQNNGV. The CDR3 is 13 amino acids. The V gene lost 2 bases and the J gene lost 8 bases, with 12 bases spanning the gap. DNA for the CDR3: TGTGCCAGCAGCTTAACGGATAGCCGGGAAGCTTTCTTT. Amino acids: CASSLTDSREAFF.

This clonotype was seen a handful of times. The chain carries TRBV4-3 and TRBJ2-7, with a tentative D call TRBD1 (5 bases). This CDR3 has 14 amino acids. V lost 4 bases and J lost 2, with 12 bases in between. Germline CDR1 is LGHNA and CDR2 is YSLEER. In DNA form, the CDR3 reads TGCGCCAGCAGCCCGAAGGAAGGGGCCTACGAGCAGTACTTC. It codes for CASSPKEGAYEQYF.

This chain links TRBV7-9 with TRBJ2-7; maybe TRBD2 (6 bases). Trimming stripped 4 bases from V and 2 bases from J, with 15 bases between. The CDR3 totals 15 residues. Germline loops: CDR1 SEHNR, CDR2 FQNEAQ (reference sequence). For the CDR3, the DNA is TGTGCCAGCAGCTCTTCGGGACTGATAGCCTACGAGCAGTACTTC. It yields the protein CASSSSGLIAYEQYF.

The genes are TRBV15 and TRBJ1-4; TRBD1 matches at 8 bases. Germline values: CDR1 LNHNV, CDR2 YYDKDF (reference sequence). Trimming took 4 bases from V and 2 from J; bases not matched to a gene: 3. The CDR3 is 15 amino acids. The CDR3 coding sequence is TGTGCCACCAGCATCGGGGACAGGACTAATGAAAAACTGTTTTTT. It yields the protein CATSIGDRTNEKLFF.

Many counts were recorded for this clonotype. The rearrangement joins TRBV20-1 to TRBJ2-4, with D possibly TRBD2 on 6 matching bases. From germline, CDR1 is DFQATT and CDR2 SNEGSKA (reference sequence). This CDR3 spans 12 amino acids. V lost 7 bases to trimming and J lost 0 bases, with 7 bases between them. The CDR3 loop reads CSGGEAKNIQYF. CDR3 in DNA: TGCAGTGGGGGGGAAGCCAAAAACATTCAGTACTTC.